The rows below give T cell receptor beta chains drawn from one sample of a study of blood T cell repertoires in COVID-19. Using immunoSEQ multiplex PCR, the repertoire was profiled, and TCRdb retains in-frame clones only, with some absent. This table holds a few hundred thousand clones, around 84% found once. The material sequenced was peripheral blood. The receptors here all came from a woman of 80 years or more with active or convalescent COVID-19. Both conserved end residues are part of each CDR3.

TRBV5-1	CASSSQGANTEAFF
TRBV11-3	CASSKDRKTQYF
TRBV9	CASSVDPGYGQPQHF
TRBV19	CASSPGQSYEQYF
TRBV11-2	CASSFAGASNEQFF
TRBV7-9	CASSLEQGLGGYTF
TRBV7-2	CASTRSGAQETQYF
TRBV2	CASSKAVGGTVNTEAFF
TRBV5-1	CASSMGLAGGLLEETQYF
TRBV7-2	CASTYTGEGEKLFF